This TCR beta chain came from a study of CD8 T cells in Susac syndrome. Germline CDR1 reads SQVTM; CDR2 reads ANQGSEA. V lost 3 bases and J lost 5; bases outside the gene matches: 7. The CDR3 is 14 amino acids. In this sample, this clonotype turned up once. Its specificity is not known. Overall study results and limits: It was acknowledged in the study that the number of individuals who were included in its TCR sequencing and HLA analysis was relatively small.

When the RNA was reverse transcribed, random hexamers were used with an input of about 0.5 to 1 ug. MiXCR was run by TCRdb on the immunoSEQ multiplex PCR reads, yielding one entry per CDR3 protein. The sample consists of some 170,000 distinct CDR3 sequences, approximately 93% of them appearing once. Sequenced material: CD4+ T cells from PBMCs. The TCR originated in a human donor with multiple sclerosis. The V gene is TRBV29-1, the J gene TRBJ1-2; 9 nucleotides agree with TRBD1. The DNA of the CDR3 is TGCAGCGTTGAGTTGAGTGGGACAGGGTATGGCTACACCTTC. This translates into CSVELSGTGYGYTF.